These T cell receptor beta chains were read from a single sample in a study of shared clonotypes between healthy human individuals. Method: immunoSEQ multiplex PCR; TCRdb's copy keeps in-frame clones and lacks some. The sample has 2 million or so clones; about 95% are singletons. Sequenced: naive CD8+ T cells sorted from blood. The receptors derive from a man aged 18 to 29 in good health. The CDR3 runs from the conserved cysteine through the conserved F or W. A D gene is named only where the DNA matches it firmly. Expanded clones get a size class; other rows say once, few or many, or leave the size out.

TRBV5-5	14	TRBJ2-7	.	.	CASSLAGYLYEQYF	TGTGCCAGCAGCTTGGCGGGGTATCTCTACGAGCAGTACTTC
TRBV27	14	TRBJ1-2	.	.	CASSWLGTPESYTF	TGTGCCAGCAGTTGGCTCGGGACACCAGAGAGCTACACCTTC
TRBV27	13	TRBJ2-7	.	.	CASSLDLGLAQYF	TGTGCCAGCAGTTTAGATCTGGGATTAGCGCAGTACTTC
TRBV9	14	TRBJ2-1	.	once	CASSVLGEYNEQFF	TGTGCCAGCAGCGTCCTCGGAGAGTACAATGAGCAGTTCTTC
TRBV27	17	TRBJ2-2	TRBD2	.	CASSLYLAGGNTGELFF	TGTGCCAGCAGTTTATACCTAGCGGGGGGCAACACCGGGGAGCTGTTTTTT
TRBV6-5	13	TRBJ1-5	TRBD1	few	CARTGGDHQPQHF	TGTGCCAGAACAGGGGGCGACCATCAGCCCCAGCATTTT
TRBV4-3	17	TRBJ2-6	.	once	CASSQDPQGWEANVLTF	TGCGCCAGCAGCCAAGACCCTCAGGGTTGGGAGGCCAACGTCCTGACTTTC
TRBV30	12	TRBJ1-1	.	.	CAWGQMNTEAFF	TGTGCCTGGGGACAGATGAACACTGAAGCTTTCTTT
TRBV2	13	TRBJ1-5	TRBD1	many	CASSEMGTGPGDF	TGTGCCAGCAGTGAAATGGGGACAGGGCCCGGGGATTTT
TRBV7-2	14	TRBJ1-6	.	.	CASSLAGGNSPLHF	TGTGCCAGCAGCTTAGCAGGGGGGAATTCACCCCTCCACTTT
TRBV27	14	TRBJ2-7	TRBD1	.	CASSLGTASREQYF	TGTGCCAGCAGTCTCGGGACAGCTTCGAGGGAGCAGTACTTC
TRBV6-5	15	TRBJ1-2	.	once	CASSYSGQGSDGYTF	TGTGCCAGCAGTTACTCGGGGCAGGGGAGCGATGGCTACACCTTC
TRBV4-1	19	TRBJ2-2	TRBD2	.	CASSQGRLAGEVATGELFF	TGCGCCAGCAGCCAAGGGCGACTAGCGGGAGAAGTGGCCACCGGGGAGCTGTTTTTT
TRBV6-1	13	TRBJ1-5	.	.	CASSEGSNQPQHF	TGTGCCAGCAGTGAAGGGAGCAATCAGCCCCAGCATTTT
TRBV25-1	15	TRBJ2-5	.	.	CASSGGRQVASAQYF	TGTGCCAGCAGTGGAGGGAGACAGGTCGCATCGGCCCAGTACTTC
TRBV6-5	14	TRBJ2-7	TRBD1	.	CASSWEGQGYEQYF	TGTGCCAGCAGTTGGGAGGGACAGGGCTACGAGCAGTACTTC
TRBV28	12	TRBJ1-2	.	.	CASSLTDYGYTF	TGTGCCAGCAGTTTAACGGACTATGGCTACACCTTC
TRBV29-1	14	TRBJ2-1	TRBD1	.	CSTPQGATYNEQFF	TGCAGCACACCACAGGGGGCGACGTACAATGAGCAGTTCTTC
TRBV5-1	12	TRBJ1-1	.	.	CASKTGSTEAFF	TGCGCCAGCAAAACAGGGTCCACTGAAGCTTTCTTT
TRBV2	17	TRBJ2-5	TRBD2	.	CASSGRLAGVVGETQYF	TGTGCCAGCAGCGGCCGACTAGCGGGAGTGGTAGGAGAGACCCAGTACTTC
TRBV28	15	TRBJ1-1	TRBD1	.	CASSPWDSSNTEAFF	TGTGCCAGCAGTCCCTGGGACAGTTCGAACACTGAAGCTTTCTTT
TRBV9	17	TRBJ2-2	TRBD1	.	CASSVARDSSNTGELFF	TGTGCCAGCAGCGTAGCTCGGGACAGCTCGAACACCGGGGAGCTGTTTTTT
TRBV5-6	14	TRBJ2-5	.	.	CASSPGAQTETQYF	TGTGCCAGCAGCCCTGGGGCCCAAACGGAGACCCAGTACTTC
TRBV29-1	15	TRBJ2-5	.	.	CSVEGTEDSQETQYF	TGCAGCGTTGAGGGGACTGAAGATTCTCAAGAGACCCAGTACTTC
TRBV10-1	14	TRBJ2-3	.	.	CASGSGISTDTQYF	TGCGCCAGCGGGTCAGGAATAAGCACAGATACGCAGTATTTT
TRBV4-1	13	TRBJ2-5	.	.	CASSVIKGETQYF	TGCGCCAGCAGCGTGATCAAGGGCGAGACCCAGTACTTC
TRBV27	13	TRBJ2-7	.	.	CASSPGLGYEQYF	TGTGCCAGCAGTCCAGGACTGGGATACGAGCAGTACTTC